This TCR beta chain was retrieved from a study of CXCR3-negative and CXCR3-positive naive CD8 T cells. Study-level background: Each library held about 1.5 +/- 0.3 million TRB reads, around 140 million in total.

CD45RO-CCR7+CD27+CD95- characterized naive CD8+ T cells. As concerns this clonotype: Its antigen is not identified.

All TRB cDNA libraries came from 5' RACE performed with UMI labels. Reanalyzing the 5' RACE reads, TCRdb keeps one entry per CDR3 protein, without DNA. The table for this sample gives about 81,000 distinct CDR3 sequences. Study results and limitations: TRBV-TRBJ usage was alike in naive CXCR3-negative and CXCR3-positive cells but differed in memory cells.

Looked up from germline, CDR1 is SQVTM and CDR2 is ANQGSEA. The CDR3 spans 12 residues. Material: naive CXCR3- CD8+ T cells from blood. Subset given: CD45RO-CCR7+CD27+CD95- naive CD8+ T cells lacking CXCR3 (TNR3-). The receptor was derived from a human donor in good health. Some clones in this sample may be carry-over from other donors' samples. This chain links TRBV29-1 with TRBJ2-2. CDR3 protein: CSVTPNTGELFF.